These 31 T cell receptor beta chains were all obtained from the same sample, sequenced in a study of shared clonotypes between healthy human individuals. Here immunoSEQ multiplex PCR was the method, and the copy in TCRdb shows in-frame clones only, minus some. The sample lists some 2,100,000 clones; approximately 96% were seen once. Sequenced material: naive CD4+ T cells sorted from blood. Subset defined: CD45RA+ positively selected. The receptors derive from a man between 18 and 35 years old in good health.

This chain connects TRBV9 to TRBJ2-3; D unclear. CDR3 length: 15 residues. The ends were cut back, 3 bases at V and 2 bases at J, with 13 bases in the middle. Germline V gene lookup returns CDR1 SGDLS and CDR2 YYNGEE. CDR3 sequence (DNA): TGTGCCAGCAGCGCCCTCACTACTCCCACAGATACGCAGTATTTT. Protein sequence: CASSALTTPTDTQYF.

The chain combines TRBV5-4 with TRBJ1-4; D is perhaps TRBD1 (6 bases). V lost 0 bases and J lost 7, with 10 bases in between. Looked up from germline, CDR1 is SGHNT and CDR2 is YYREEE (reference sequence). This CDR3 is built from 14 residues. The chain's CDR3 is CASSLGGQGEKLFF. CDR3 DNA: TGTGCCAGCAGCTTGGGGGGGCAAGGTGAAAAACTGTTTTTT.

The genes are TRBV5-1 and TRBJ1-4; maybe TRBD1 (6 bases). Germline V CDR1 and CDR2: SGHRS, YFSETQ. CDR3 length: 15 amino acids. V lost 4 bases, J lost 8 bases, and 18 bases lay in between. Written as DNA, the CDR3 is TGCGCCAGCAGCGCTGGACAGCAGATGGGAGAAAAACTGTTTTTT. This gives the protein CASSAGQQMGEKLFF.

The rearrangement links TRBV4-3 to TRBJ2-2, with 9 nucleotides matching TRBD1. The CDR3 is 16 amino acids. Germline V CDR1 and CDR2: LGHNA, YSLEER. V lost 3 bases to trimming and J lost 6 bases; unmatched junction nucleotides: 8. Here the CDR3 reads CASSQAGTGRAGELFF. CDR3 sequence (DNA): TGCGCCAGCAGCCAGGCCGGGACAGGGAGGGCCGGGGAGCTGTTTTTT.

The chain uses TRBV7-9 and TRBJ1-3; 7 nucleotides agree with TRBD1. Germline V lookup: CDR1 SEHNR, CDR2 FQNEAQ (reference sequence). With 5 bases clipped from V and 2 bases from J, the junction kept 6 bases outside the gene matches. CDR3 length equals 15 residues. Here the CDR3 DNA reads TGTGCCAGCAGCCGAATACAGGGGCCTGGAAACACCATATATTTT. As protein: CASSRIQGPGNTIYF.

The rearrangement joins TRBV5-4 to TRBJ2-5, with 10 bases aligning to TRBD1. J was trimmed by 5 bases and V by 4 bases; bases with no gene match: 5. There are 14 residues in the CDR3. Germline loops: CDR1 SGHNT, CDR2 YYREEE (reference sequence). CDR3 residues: CASSGDRGAETQYF. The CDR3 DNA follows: TGTGCCAGCAGCGGGGACAGGGGCGCGGAGACCCAGTACTTC.

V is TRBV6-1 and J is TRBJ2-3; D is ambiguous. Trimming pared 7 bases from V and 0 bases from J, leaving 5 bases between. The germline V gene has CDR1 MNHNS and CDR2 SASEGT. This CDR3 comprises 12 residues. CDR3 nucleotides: TGTGCCAGCATAGACAGCACAGATACGCAGTATTTT. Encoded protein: CASIDSTDTQYF.

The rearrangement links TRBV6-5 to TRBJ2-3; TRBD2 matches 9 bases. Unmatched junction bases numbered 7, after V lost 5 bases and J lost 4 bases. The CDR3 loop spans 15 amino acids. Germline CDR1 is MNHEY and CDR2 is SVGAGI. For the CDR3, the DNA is TGTGCCAGCAGTCCCGGACTAGCGCCATCAGATACGCAGTATTTT. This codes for CASSPGLAPSDTQYF.

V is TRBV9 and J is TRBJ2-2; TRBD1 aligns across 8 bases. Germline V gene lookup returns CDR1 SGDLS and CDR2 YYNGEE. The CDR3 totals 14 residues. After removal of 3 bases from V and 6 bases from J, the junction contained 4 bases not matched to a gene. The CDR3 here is CASSALQGAGELFF. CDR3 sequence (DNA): TGTGCCAGCAGCGCGCTACAGGGGGCCGGGGAGCTGTTTTTT.

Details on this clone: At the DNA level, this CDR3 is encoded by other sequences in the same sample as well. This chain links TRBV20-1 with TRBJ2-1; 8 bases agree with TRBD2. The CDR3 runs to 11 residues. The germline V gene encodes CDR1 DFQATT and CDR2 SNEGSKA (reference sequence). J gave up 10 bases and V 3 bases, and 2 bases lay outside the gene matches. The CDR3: CSASRGGEQFF. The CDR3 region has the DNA TGCAGTGCTAGCCGGGGGGGCGAGCAGTTCTTC.

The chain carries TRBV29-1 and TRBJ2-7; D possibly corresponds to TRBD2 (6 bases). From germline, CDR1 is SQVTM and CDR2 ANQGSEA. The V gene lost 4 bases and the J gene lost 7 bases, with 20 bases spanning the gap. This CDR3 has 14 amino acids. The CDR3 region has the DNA TGCAGCGTTGCCGGGACTTTGGGGAGTATGGAGCAGTACTTC. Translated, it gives CSVAGTLGSMEQYF.

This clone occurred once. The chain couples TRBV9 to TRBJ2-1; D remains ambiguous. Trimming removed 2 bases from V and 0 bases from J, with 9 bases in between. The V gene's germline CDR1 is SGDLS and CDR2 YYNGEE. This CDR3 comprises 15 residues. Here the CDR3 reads CASSVDSSSYNEQFF. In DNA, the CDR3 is TGTGCCAGCAGCGTCGACTCGAGCTCCTACAATGAGCAGTTCTTC.

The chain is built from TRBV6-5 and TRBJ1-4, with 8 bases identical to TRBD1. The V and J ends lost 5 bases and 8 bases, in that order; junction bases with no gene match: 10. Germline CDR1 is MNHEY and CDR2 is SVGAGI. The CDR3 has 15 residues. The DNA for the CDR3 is TGTGCCAGCAGTCCTACACAGGGGGGTTGGGAAAAACTGTTTTTT. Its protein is CASSPTQGGWEKLFF.

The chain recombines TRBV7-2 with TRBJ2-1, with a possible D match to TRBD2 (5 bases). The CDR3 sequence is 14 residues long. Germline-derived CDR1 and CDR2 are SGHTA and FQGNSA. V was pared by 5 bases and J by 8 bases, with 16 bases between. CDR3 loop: CASSDREFLHEQFF. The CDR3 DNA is TGTGCCAGCAGCGACCGGGAATTCCTGCATGAGCAGTTCTTC.

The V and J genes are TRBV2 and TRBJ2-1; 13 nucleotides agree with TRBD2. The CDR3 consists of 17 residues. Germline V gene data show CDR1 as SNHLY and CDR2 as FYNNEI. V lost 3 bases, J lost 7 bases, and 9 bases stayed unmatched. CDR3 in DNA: TGTGCCAGCAGTGAGGGACTAGCGGGACGGTCGAATAATGAGCAGTTCTTC. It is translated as CASSEGLAGRSNNEQFF.

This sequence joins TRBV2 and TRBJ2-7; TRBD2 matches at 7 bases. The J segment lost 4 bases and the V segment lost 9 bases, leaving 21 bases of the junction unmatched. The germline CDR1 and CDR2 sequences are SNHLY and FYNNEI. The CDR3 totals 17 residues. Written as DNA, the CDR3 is TGTGCCAGTCTCGGACTAGGAGTATTTGGGGCCAATTACGAGCAGTACTTC. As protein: CASLGLGVFGANYEQYF.

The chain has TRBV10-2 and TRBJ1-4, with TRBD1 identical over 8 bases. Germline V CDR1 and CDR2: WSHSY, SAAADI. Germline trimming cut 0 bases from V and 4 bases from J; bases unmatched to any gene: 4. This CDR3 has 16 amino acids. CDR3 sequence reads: CASSESRTGFNEKLFF. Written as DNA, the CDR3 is TGCGCCAGCAGTGAGTCGCGGACAGGGTTTAATGAAAAACTGTTTTTT.

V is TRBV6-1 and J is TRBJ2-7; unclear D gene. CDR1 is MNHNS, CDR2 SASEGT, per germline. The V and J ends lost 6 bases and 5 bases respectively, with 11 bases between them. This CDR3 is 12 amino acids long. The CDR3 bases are TGTGCCAGCAGCGAGGTGAGTGACGAGCAGTACTTC. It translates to CASSEVSDEQYF.

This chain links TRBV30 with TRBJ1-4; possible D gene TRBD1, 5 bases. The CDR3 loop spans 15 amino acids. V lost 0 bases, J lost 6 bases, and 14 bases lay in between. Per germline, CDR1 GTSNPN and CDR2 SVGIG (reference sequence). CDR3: CAWSVRQGIHEKLFF. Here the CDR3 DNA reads TGTGCCTGGAGTGTTCGCCAGGGAATCCATGAAAAACTGTTTTTT.

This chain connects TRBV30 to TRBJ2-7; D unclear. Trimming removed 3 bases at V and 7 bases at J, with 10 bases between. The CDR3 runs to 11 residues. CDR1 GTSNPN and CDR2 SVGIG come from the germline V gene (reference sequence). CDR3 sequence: CAWSGFGEQYF. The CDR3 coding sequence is TGTGCCTGGAGCGGGTTTGGGGAGCAGTACTTC.

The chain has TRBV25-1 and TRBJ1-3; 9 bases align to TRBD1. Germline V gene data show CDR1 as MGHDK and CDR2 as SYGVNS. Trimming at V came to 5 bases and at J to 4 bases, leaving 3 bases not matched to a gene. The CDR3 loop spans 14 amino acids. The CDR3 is CASSRTGVGNTIYF. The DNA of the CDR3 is TGTGCCAGCAGTCGGACAGGGGTGGGAAACACCATATATTTT.

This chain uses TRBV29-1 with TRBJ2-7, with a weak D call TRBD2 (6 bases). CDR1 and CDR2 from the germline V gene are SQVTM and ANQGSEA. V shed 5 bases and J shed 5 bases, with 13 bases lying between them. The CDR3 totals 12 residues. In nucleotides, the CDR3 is TGCAGCGTTTTGCGGGACTGGGACGAGCAGTACTTC. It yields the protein CSVLRDWDEQYF.

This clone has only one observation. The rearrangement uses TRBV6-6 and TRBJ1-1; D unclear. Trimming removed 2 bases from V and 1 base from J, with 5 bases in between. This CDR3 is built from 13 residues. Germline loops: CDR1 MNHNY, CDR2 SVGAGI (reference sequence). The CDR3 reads CASSYGKNTEAFF. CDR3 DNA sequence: TGTGCCAGCAGTTACGGGAAGAACACTGAAGCTTTCTTT.

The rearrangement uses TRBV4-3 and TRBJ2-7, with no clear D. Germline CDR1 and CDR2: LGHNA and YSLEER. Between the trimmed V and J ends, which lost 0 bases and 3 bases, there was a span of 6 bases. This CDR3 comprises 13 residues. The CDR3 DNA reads TGCGCCAGCAGCCAAGAACAGAACTACGAGCAGTACTTC. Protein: CASSQEQNYEQYF.

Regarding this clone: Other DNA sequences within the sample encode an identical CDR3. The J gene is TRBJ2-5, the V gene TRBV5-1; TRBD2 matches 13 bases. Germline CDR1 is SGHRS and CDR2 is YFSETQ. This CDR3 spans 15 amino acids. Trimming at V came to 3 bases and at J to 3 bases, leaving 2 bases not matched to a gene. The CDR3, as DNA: TGCGCCAGCAGCTGGGGGACTAGCGGGAAAGAGACCCAGTACTTC. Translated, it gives CASSWGTSGKETQYF.

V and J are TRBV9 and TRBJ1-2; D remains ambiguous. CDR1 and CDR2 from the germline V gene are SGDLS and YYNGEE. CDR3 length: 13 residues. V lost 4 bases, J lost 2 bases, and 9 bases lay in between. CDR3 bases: TGTGCCAGCAGCAGGACGGTAAACTATGGCTACACCTTC. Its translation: CASSRTVNYGYTF.

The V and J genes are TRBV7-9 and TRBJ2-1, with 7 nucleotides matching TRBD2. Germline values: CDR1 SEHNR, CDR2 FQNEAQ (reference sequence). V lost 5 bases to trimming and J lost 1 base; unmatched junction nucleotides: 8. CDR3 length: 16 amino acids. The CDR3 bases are TGTGCCAGCAGCACCCCGGGGGGAGGTTCCTACAATGAGCAGTTCTTC. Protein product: CASSTPGGGSYNEQFF.

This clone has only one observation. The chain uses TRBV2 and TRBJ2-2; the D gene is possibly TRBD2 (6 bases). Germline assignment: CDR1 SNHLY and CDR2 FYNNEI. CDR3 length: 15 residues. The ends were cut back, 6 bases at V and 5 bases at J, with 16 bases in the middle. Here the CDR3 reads CASSESGTETGELFF. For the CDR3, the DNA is TGTGCCAGCAGCGAGTCCGGGACTGAGACCGGGGAGCTGTTTTTT.

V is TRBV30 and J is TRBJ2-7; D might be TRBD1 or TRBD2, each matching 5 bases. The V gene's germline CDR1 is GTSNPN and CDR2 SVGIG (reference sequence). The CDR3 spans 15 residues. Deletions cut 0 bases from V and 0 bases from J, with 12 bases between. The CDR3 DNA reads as TGTGCCTGGAGTGTACTAGACAGCTCCTCCTACGAGCAGTACTTC. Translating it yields CAWSVLDSSSYEQYF.

CDR3 amino acids: CASSYSDRAGSPLHF. CDR3 DNA: TGTGCCAGCAGTTACTCGGACAGGGCGGGTTCACCCCTCCACTTT. The chain employs TRBV6-5 and TRBJ1-6; the match to TRBD1 covers 8 bases. The CDR3 consists of 15 residues. V shed 0 bases and J 9 bases; nucleotides not matched to a gene: 4. Germline V lookup: CDR1 MNHEY, CDR2 SVGAGI.

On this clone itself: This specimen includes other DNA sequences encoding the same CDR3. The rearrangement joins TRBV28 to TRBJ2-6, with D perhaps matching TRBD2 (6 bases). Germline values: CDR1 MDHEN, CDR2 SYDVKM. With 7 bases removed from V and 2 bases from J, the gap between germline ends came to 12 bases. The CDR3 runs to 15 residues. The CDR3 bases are TGTGCCAGCACCCCCGGGGGAGCTGGGGCCAACGTCCTGACTTTC. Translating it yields CASTPGGAGANVLTF.